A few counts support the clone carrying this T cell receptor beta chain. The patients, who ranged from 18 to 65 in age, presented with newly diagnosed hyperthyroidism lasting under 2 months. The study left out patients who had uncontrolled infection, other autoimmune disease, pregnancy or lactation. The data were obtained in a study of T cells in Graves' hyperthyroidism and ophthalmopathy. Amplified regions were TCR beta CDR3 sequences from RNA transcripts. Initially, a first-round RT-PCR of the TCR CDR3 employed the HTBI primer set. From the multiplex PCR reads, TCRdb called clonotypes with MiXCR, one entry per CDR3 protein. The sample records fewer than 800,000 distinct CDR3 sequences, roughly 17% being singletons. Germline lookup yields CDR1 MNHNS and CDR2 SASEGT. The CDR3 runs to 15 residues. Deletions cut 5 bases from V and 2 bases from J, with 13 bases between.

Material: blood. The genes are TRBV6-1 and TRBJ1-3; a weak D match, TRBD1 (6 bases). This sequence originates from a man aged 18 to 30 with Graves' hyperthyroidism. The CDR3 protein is CASSWSRGAGNTIYF. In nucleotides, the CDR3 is TGTGCCAGCAGTTGGTCCAGGGGAGCTGGAAACACCATATATTTT.